This T cell receptor beta chain was recovered during a study of T cell repertoires in cytomegalovirus infection. Study summary: Matching HLA type and CMV infection were both indicated by public TCR beta signatures.

Findings of the study overall: The study found HLA-C-restricted CMV-specific TCR beta clonotypes dominating the ex vivo response.

Via MiXCR, TCRdb re-called the reads, giving one row per CDR3 protein. The sample lists some 920,000 distinct CDR3 sequences, roughly 30% seen once, with about an eighth in the top ten. CDR1 is KGHDR and CDR2 is SFDVKD in the germline V gene. The CDR3 runs to 12 residues. Trimming cost V 3 bases and J 9 bases, with 8 bases left between them. Details on this clonotype: Its specificity is not known.

Source: cultured CD8+ T cells from PBMCs, taken from culture after CMV antigen stimulation. The chain couples TRBV24-1 to TRBJ2-1, with D unclear. The sequence came from a human donor in good health (CMV status not recorded). Some clones in this sample may be carry-over from other donors' samples. CDR3 DNA sequence: TGTGCCACCAGTGATACTGTAGGTGAGCAGTTCTTC. Encoded protein: CATSDTVGEQFF.